The clone carrying this T cell receptor (beta chain) was detected once. Its antigen is undetermined. The entry originates in a study of CD8 T cells in Susac syndrome. Study-wide results and limits: The study's TCR sequencing and HLA analysis covered a relatively small number of individuals, and the study acknowledged this.

This CDR3 is built from 14 residues. V lost 7 bases, J lost 5 bases, and 6 bases stayed unmatched. RNA in amounts of roughly 0.5 to 1 ug was reverse transcribed with random hexamers. The immunoSEQ assay covered 54 Vbeta and 13 Jbeta segments for CDR3. TCRdb redid the calling of the immunoSEQ multiplex PCR reads with MiXCR, one entry per CDR3 protein. The sample shows some 200,000 distinct CDR3 sequences, 95% of them seen only once. Bulk CD8+ and CD4+ cells came from magnetic negative isolation; CD8+ TEMRA by FACS. The specimen was CD4+ T cells from PBMCs. This chain links TRBV12-3 or TRBV12-4 with TRBJ2-1; 9 bases match TRBD2. The sequence derives from a human donor with multiple sclerosis. CDR3: CASTPTSGDNEQFF. The DNA for the CDR3 is TGTGCCAGCACGCCGACTAGCGGAGACAATGAGCAGTTCTTC.